The 29 T cell receptor beta chains given below trace back to one sample, sequenced in a study of a mutant IDH1 vaccine in newly diagnosed glioma (dated by TCRdb to the early 2020s). Library preparation employed the immunoSEQ multiplex PCR assay. In TCRdb, the immuneACCESS table is reduced to in-frame sequences with V and J assigned. These tables do not hold every clone; where another copy was compared, an unresolved V gene accounts for under half, and the others remain unexplained. This sample holds roughly 19,000 clones; roughly 84% were observed only once. Less than 6% of the sample comes from the top ten. The sample's time point label, decoded: baseline, week 1 (first vaccination visit). The intended sense of this specimen's treatment or condition label: pre-vaccination baseline after standard-of-care therapy. The specimen was PBMCs, collected from a glioma patient treated with radiotherapy, temozolomide or both. The receptors originated from a man aged 35 to 55 with glioma.

The table lists this clone with a few counts. The rearrangement links TRBV5-1 to TRBJ1-1; 10 bases match TRBD1. Losses at the gene ends were 0 bases for V and 2 bases for J; bases not matched to a gene: 1. Germline loops: CDR1 SGHRS, CDR2 YFSETQ. The CDR3 totals 15 residues. CDR3 in DNA: TGCGCCAGCAGCTTGGGGACAGGGGGAAACACTGAAGCTTTCTTT. Residues: CASSLGTGGNTEAFF.

The chain joins TRBV7-9 to TRBJ1-3; 8 nucleotides match TRBD1. The germline V gene encodes CDR1 SEHNR and CDR2 FQNEAQ (reference sequence). V lost 5 bases and J lost 3; bases outside the gene matches: 9. The CDR3 contains 16 residues. CDR3 DNA: TGTGCCAGCAGCCCCGTCGACAGGGGATTTGGAAACACCATATATTTT. Translation gives CASSPVDRGFGNTIYF.

The chain is built from TRBV18 and TRBJ2-5; 10 bases line up with TRBD2. The ends lost 4 bases at V and 4 bases at J; junction bases unmatched: 3. The CDR3 runs to 14 residues. Germline V gene lookup returns CDR1 KGHSH and CDR2 LQKENI. The CDR3 nucleotides read TGTGCCAGCTCACTAGCGGGGGGCATAGAGACCCAGTACTTC. This gives the protein CASSLAGGIETQYF.

The chain joins TRBV25-1 to TRBJ1-6, with D perhaps matching TRBD1 (6 bases). Germline V gene data show CDR1 as MGHDK and CDR2 as SYGVNS. The V end was cut by 3 bases, the J end by 12 bases, with 12 bases between. The CDR3 loop spans 13 amino acids. The CDR3 DNA reads as TGTGCCAGCAGTGAGAGGGGGATTGGACCCCTCCACTTT. It translates to CASSERGIGPLHF. The variable domain in full, completed from reference TRBV25-1 and TRBJ1-6, reads EADIYQTPRYLVIGTGKKITLECSQTMGHDKMYWYQQDPGMELHLIHYSYGVNSTEKGDLSSESTVSRIRTEHFPLTLESARPSHTSQYLCASSERGIGPLHFGNGTRLTVT.

The rearrangement joins TRBV5-1 to TRBJ2-5, with D possibly called TRBD1 or TRBD2 (5 bases each). Germline values: CDR1 SGHRS, CDR2 YFSETQ. V lost 2 bases and J lost 7, with 18 bases in between. The CDR3 length is 15 residues. CDR3 sequence: CASSFSGTAVGTQYF. The CDR3 region has the DNA TGCGCCAGCAGCTTCTCGGGGACGGCTGTAGGGACCCAGTACTTC.

This chain connects TRBV19 to TRBJ1-5; 9 bases line up with TRBD1. This CDR3 is 15 amino acids long. CDR1 and CDR2 from the germline V gene are LNHDA and SQIVND (reference sequence). The junction had 5 bases not matched to a gene; V was cut back by 6 bases and J by 2 bases. DNA of the CDR3: TGTGCCAGTAGGACGGGACAGGGAGGCAATCAGCCCCAGCATTTT. It codes for CASRTGQGGNQPQHF. Full variable domain (outside the CDR3, taken from reference TRBV19 and TRBJ1-5): DGGITQSPKYLFRKEGQNVTLSCEQNLNHDAMYWYRQDPGQGLRLIYYSQIVNDFQKGDIAEGYSVSREKKESFPLTVTSAQKNPTAFYLCASRTGQGGNQPQHFGDGTRLSIL.

This clone turned up a few times. This chain links TRBV6-5 with TRBJ2-3; TRBD2 might be the D (5 bases). Trimming stripped 7 bases from V and 6 bases from J, with 8 bases between. Germline values: CDR1 MNHEY, CDR2 SVGAGI. The CDR3 extends over 11 amino acids. Here the CDR3 DNA reads TGTGCCAGCAATCGCGGGGATACGCAGTATTTT. It codes for CASNRGDTQYF.

V is TRBV5-4 and J is TRBJ2-1; possible D gene TRBD1, 6 bases. The ends were cut back, 5 bases at V and 15 bases at J, with 15 bases in the middle. The CDR3 totals 11 residues. Germline CDR1 SGHNT, CDR2 YYREEE (reference sequence). CDR3 amino acids: CASSLRGTLFF. CDR3 DNA sequence: TGTGCCAGCAGTTTGAGGGGGACCCTGTTCTTC.

The CDR3 loop is CSDREYNEQFF. CDR3 in DNA: TGCAGCGATAGGGAGTACAATGAGCAGTTCTTC. The rearrangement joins TRBV29-1 to TRBJ2-1, with TRBD2 as a possible D gene (5 bases). The germline V and J ends were trimmed by 7 bases and 4 bases, with 8 bases remaining between them. CDR1 and CDR2 from the germline V gene are SQVTM and ANQGSEA. The CDR3 extends over 11 amino acids.

The chain joins TRBV4-1 to TRBJ1-2; 7 nucleotides match TRBD1. V shed 6 bases and J 3 bases; nucleotides not matched to a gene: 4. In germline, CDR1 is MGHRA, CDR2 YSYEKL. This CDR3 region has 13 residues. This CDR3 is CASRHTGDYGYTF. For the CDR3, the DNA is TGCGCCAGCAGGCACACAGGGGACTATGGCTACACCTTC.

The rearrangement joins TRBV20-1 to TRBJ2-7; no definite D call. The germline V and J ends were trimmed by 3 bases and 3 bases, with 6 bases remaining between them. The CDR3 runs 11 residues. Germline CDR1 and CDR2: DFQATT and SNEGSKA (reference sequence). The CDR3 coding sequence is TGCAGTGCTAGCGACCACTACGAGCAGTACTTC. It translates to CSASDHYEQYF.

V usage is TRBV6-1 and J usage is TRBJ1-5; TRBD1 matches 7 bases. CDR1 is MNHNS and CDR2 is SASEGT in the germline V gene. With V trimmed by 5 bases and J by 5 bases, 6 bases remained unmatched. The CDR3 extends over 14 amino acids. The CDR3 coding sequence is TGTGCCAGCAGTTTAGACAGGGCTGATCAGCCCCAGCATTTT. Translation: CASSLDRADQPQHF.

V and J are TRBV6-6 and TRBJ2-7; D gene uncertain. Germline CDR1 reads MNHNY; CDR2 reads SVGAGI (reference sequence). The CDR3 spans 12 residues. The V gene lost 9 bases and the J gene lost 2 bases, with 11 bases spanning the gap. CDR3: CASGEQTYEQYF. In DNA, the CDR3 is TGTGCCAGTGGGGAACAGACCTACGAGCAGTACTTC.

The rearrangement joins TRBV14 to TRBJ2-4; perhaps TRBD2 as D (6 bases). Germline-derived CDR1 and CDR2 are SGHDN and FVKESK. Trimming pared 6 bases from V and 6 bases from J, leaving 15 bases between. The length of the CDR3 is 14 residues. CDR3 amino acids: CASSLGGDANIQYF. CDR3 DNA: TGTGCCAGCAGTTTAGGCGGGGACGCAAACATTCAGTACTTC.

The genes are TRBV5-4 and TRBJ1-1, with D uncertain. The germline CDR1 and CDR2 sequences are SGHNT and YYREEE (reference sequence). V was trimmed by 1 base and J by 2 bases, leaving 9 bases between them. CDR3 length: 14 amino acids. CDR3 region: CASSLRVGNTEAFF. For the CDR3, the DNA is TGTGCCAGCAGCTTGAGGGTTGGAAACACTGAAGCTTTCTTT.

V and J are TRBV2 and TRBJ2-5; possibly TRBD1 or TRBD2 for D (5 bases each). The V end lost 3 bases, the J end lost 5 bases, and 13 bases lay between the germline ends. Per germline, CDR1 SNHLY and CDR2 FYNNEI. CDR3 length: 14 amino acids. The CDR3 sequence is CASSDEGKRETQYF. DNA for the CDR3: TGTGCCAGCAGTGACGAGGGGAAGCGGGAGACCCAGTACTTC.

V is TRBV5-4 and J is TRBJ1-2; D unresolved. The germline V gene has CDR1 SGHNT and CDR2 YYREEE (reference sequence). The CDR3 is made up of 14 amino acids. V lost 1 base, J lost 5 bases, and 12 bases lay in between. This CDR3 reads CASSLSHTGYGYTF. The CDR3 DNA reads as TGTGCCAGCAGCTTGTCTCATACGGGATATGGCTACACCTTC.

The chain combines TRBV2 with TRBJ1-2, with unresolved D. CDR1 is SNHLY, CDR2 FYNNEI, per germline. The CDR3 has 13 amino acids. Between the trimmed V and J ends, which lost 5 bases and 1 base, there was a span of 8 bases. In nucleotides, the CDR3 is TGTGCCAGCAGTCCATCAAGTAACTATGGCTACACCTTC. Translating gives CASSPSSNYGYTF.

The genes are TRBV2 and TRBJ1-1, with D possibly TRBD1 on 5 matching bases. V was shortened by 8 bases and J by 3 bases, with 13 bases between the two germline ends. This CDR3 region has 13 residues. Per the germline V gene, CDR1 is SNHLY and CDR2 is FYNNEI. The CDR3 loop is CASYQAGYTEAFF. In DNA, the CDR3 is TGTGCCAGCTATCAAGCAGGGTACACTGAAGCTTTCTTT.

This rearrangement joins TRBV5-1 to TRBJ2-3; 12 bases are a match to TRBD2. The CDR3 is made up of 16 amino acids. Germline-derived CDR1 and CDR2 are SGHRS and YFSETQ. V lost 4 bases, J lost 6 bases, and 9 bases stayed unmatched. The CDR3 bases are TGCGCCAGCAGCCCCCTAGCGGGGGGGCGTCACGATACGCAGTATTTT. The encoded protein is CASSPLAGGRHDTQYF.

The V gene is TRBV7-2, the J gene TRBJ2-3; no definite D call. The CDR3 covers 15 residues. Germline V gene sequence: CDR1 SGHTA, CDR2 FQGNSA. Between the trimmed V and J ends, which lost 3 bases and 0 bases, there was a span of 10 bases. CDR3 DNA sequence: TGTGCCAGCAGCTTTCACGGCACTAGCACAGATACGCAGTATTTT. Its protein is CASSFHGTSTDTQYF.

This chain connects TRBV4-3 to TRBJ2-1; tentative D call: TRBD2 (5 bases). CDR1 and CDR2 from the germline V gene are LGHNA and YSLEER. CDR3 length equals 15 residues. V gave up 0 bases and J gave up 0 bases, with 6 bases separating them. Here the CDR3 reads CASSQDTSSYNEQFF. CDR3 DNA sequence: TGCGCCAGCAGCCAAGATACTAGCTCCTACAATGAGCAGTTCTTC.

The chain couples TRBV7-9 to TRBJ1-2, with D possibly matching TRBD1 (5 bases). Germline-derived CDR1 and CDR2 are SEHNR and FQNEAQ (reference sequence). CDR3 length: 13 amino acids. The ends were cut back, 1 base at V and 8 bases at J, with 11 bases in the middle. This CDR3 is CASSLDRGAGYTF. The CDR3, as DNA: TGTGCCAGCAGCTTAGATCGCGGGGCAGGCTACACCTTC.

The chain joins TRBV6-4 to TRBJ1-2; no definite D call. The CDR3 runs 13 residues. Germline V gene sequence: CDR1 MRHNA, CDR2 SNTAGT. V was clipped by 6 bases and J by 4 bases, with 12 bases between them. Written as DNA, the CDR3 is TGTGCCAGCAGCCCGACCATGGGCTATGGCTACACCTTC. This gives the protein CASSPTMGYGYTF.

The V gene is TRBV2, the J gene TRBJ1-5, with a possible D match to TRBD1 (6 bases). The V gene lost 8 bases and the J gene lost 3 bases, with 8 bases spanning the gap. CDR1 and CDR2 (germline): SNHLY, FYNNEI. The CDR3 is made up of 12 amino acids. The DNA for the CDR3 is TGTGCCAGCCGGGACAACAATCAGCCCCAGCATTTT. Translation: CASRDNNQPQHF. Full variable domain (remainder filled in from reference TRBV2 and TRBJ1-5): EPEVTQTPSHQVTQMGQEVILRCVPISNHLYFYWYRQILGQKVEFLVSFYNNEISEKSEIFDDQFSVERPDGSNFTLKIRSTKLEDSAMYFCASRDNNQPQHFGDGTRLSIL.

This clone was counted a single time. The genes are TRBV30 and TRBJ2-2; maybe TRBD2 (5 bases). The CDR3 is made up of 14 amino acids. Germline V gene lookup returns CDR1 GTSNPN and CDR2 SVGIG (reference sequence). V lost 3 bases to trimming and J lost 1 base, with 9 bases between them. The CDR3 loop reads CAWRRAQNTGELFF. The CDR3 bases are TGTGCCTGGAGGAGGGCACAGAACACCGGGGAGCTGTTTTTT.

This chain uses TRBV7-2 with TRBJ1-5; no reliable D call. Germline lookup yields CDR1 SGHTA and CDR2 FQGNSA. This CDR3 has 13 residues. Trimming cost V 1 base and J 4 bases, with 5 bases left between them. The CDR3 region has the DNA TGTGCCAGCAGCTTAGTGGGGAATCAGCCCCAGCATTTT. This gives the protein CASSLVGNQPQHF.

V usage is TRBV4-3 and J usage is TRBJ1-5; D remains ambiguous. The CDR3 covers 13 residues. Germline assignment: CDR1 LGHNA and CDR2 YSLEER. Deletions cut 0 bases from V and 6 bases from J, with 6 bases between. The CDR3 sequence: CASSQDKRQPQHF. The CDR3 bases are TGCGCCAGCAGCCAAGACAAGCGTCAGCCCCAGCATTTT.

CDR3 bases: TGTGCCAGCTCACCCCTCGGGGGATCCTACGAGCAGTACTTC. This codes for CASSPLGGSYEQYF. This chain uses TRBV18 with TRBJ2-7, with D maybe TRBD2 (6 bases). The CDR3 is made up of 14 amino acids. In germline, CDR1 is KGHSH, CDR2 LQKENI. V shed 3 bases and J shed 1 base, with 10 bases lying between them.